These T cell receptor beta chains were read from a single sample in a study of human T cells and chemical hapten exposure. Via MiXCR, TCRdb re-called the RACE reads, giving one row per CDR3 protein. The sample has 240,000 or so distinct CDR3 sequences, over 8% seen once. The sample was whole blood, taken in connection with sensitization to the hapten diphenylcyclopropenone (DPC). These receptor sequences come from a woman in her thirties or forties with alopecia areata. Some clones in this sample may be carry-over from other donors' samples. The CDR3 runs from the conserved cysteine through the conserved F or W. Fields, in order: clone size, D gene, J gene, V gene, CDR3 protein, CDR3 DNA. The D gene is left open where the match is weak. A row's size may be missing; if present it is once, few, many or a size class.

clone_size: few
d_call: .
j_call: TRBJ2-7
v_call: TRBV10-3
cdr3_aa: CAISESMYEQYF
cdr3_nt: TGTGCCATCAGTGAGTCGATGTACGAGCAGTACTTC

clone_size: .
d_call: TRBD2
j_call: TRBJ2-5
v_call: TRBV3-1
cdr3_aa: CASSRGRASGAQYF
cdr3_nt: TGTGCCAGCAGCCGGGGGAGGGCCTCCGGGGCCCAGTACTTC

clone_size: many
d_call: .
j_call: TRBJ2-3
v_call: TRBV12-3/TRBV12-4
cdr3_aa: CASSGERDPTDTQYF
cdr3_nt: TGTGCCAGCAGTGGGGAGAGGGACCCCACAGATACGCAGTATTTT

clone_size: .
d_call: .
j_call: TRBJ2-7
v_call: TRBV7-2
cdr3_aa: CASSSGTSWYEQYF
cdr3_nt: TGTGCCAGCAGCTCCGGGACGTCGTGGTACGAGCAGTACTTC

clone_size: .
d_call: TRBD2
j_call: TRBJ2-5
v_call: TRBV7-8
cdr3_aa: CASSLGGGTKETQYF
cdr3_nt: TGTGCCAGCAGCTTAGGTGGAGGGACTAAGGAGACCCAGTACTTC

clone_size: .
d_call: .
j_call: TRBJ1-1
v_call: TRBV25-1
cdr3_aa: CASSEYLGETEAFF
cdr3_nt: TGTGCCAGCAGTGAATATTTGGGGGAGACTGAAGCTTTCTTT

clone_size: many
d_call: .
j_call: TRBJ2-1
v_call: TRBV9
cdr3_aa: CASSVDYLYNEQFF
cdr3_nt: TGTGCCAGCAGCGTGGACTACCTCTACAATGAGCAGTTCTTC

clone_size: .
d_call: .
j_call: TRBJ2-3
v_call: TRBV20-1
cdr3_aa: CSASFPDTQYF
cdr3_nt: TGCAGTGCTAGTTTCCCAGATACGCAGTATTTT

clone_size: few
d_call: TRBD2
j_call: TRBJ2-7
v_call: TRBV6-2/TRBV6-3
cdr3_aa: CASSYRTAGLGDSYEQYF
cdr3_nt: TGTGCCAGCAGTTACCGGACCGCTGGACTAGGGGACTCCTACGAGCAGTACTTC

clone_size: .
d_call: .
j_call: TRBJ2-3
v_call: TRBV18
cdr3_aa: CASSPMTDTQYF
cdr3_nt: TGTGCCAGCTCACCAATGACAGATACGCAGTATTTT

clone_size: few
d_call: .
j_call: TRBJ2-5
v_call: TRBV4-3
cdr3_aa: CASSQDRGAETQYF
cdr3_nt: TGCGCCAGCAGCCAAGATAGGGGGGCAGAGACCCAGTACTTC

clone_size: .
d_call: .
j_call: TRBJ2-6
v_call: TRBV5-1
cdr3_aa: CASSLTKGSGANVLTF
cdr3_nt: TGCGCCAGCAGTTTGACAAAGGGATCTGGGGCCAACGTCCTGACTTTC

clone_size: many
d_call: TRBD1
j_call: TRBJ1-1
v_call: TRBV12-3/TRBV12-4
cdr3_aa: CASILTGGTEAFF
cdr3_nt: TGTGCCAGCATTCTCACAGGGGGCACTGAAGCTTTCTTT

clone_size: few
d_call: .
j_call: TRBJ2-4
v_call: TRBV28
cdr3_aa: CASRSPGEAKNIQYF
cdr3_nt: TGTGCCAGCAGGTCCCCCGGGGAGGCCAAAAACATTCAGTACTTC

clone_size: .
d_call: .
j_call: TRBJ1-1
v_call: TRBV7-2
cdr3_aa: CASGPMGLNTEAFF
cdr3_nt: TGTGCCAGCGGCCCGATGGGGCTAAATACTGAAGCTTTCTTT

clone_size: few
d_call: .
j_call: TRBJ2-1
v_call: TRBV20-1
cdr3_aa: CSATPHRRSYNEQFF
cdr3_nt: TGCAGTGCAACACCTCACAGGAGATCCTACAATGAGCAGTTCTTC

clone_size: .
d_call: .
j_call: TRBJ2-2
v_call: TRBV28
cdr3_aa: CASSLGAALGELFF
cdr3_nt: TGTGCCAGCAGTTTAGGTGCAGCCTTAGGGGAGCTGTTTTTT

clone_size: many
d_call: .
j_call: TRBJ2-3
v_call: TRBV20-1
cdr3_aa: CSATDERGQDTQYF
cdr3_nt: TGCAGTGCGACGGACGAGAGGGGTCAGGATACGCAGTATTTT

clone_size: .
d_call: .
j_call: TRBJ1-5
v_call: TRBV5-5
cdr3_aa: CASSLVPGNQPQHF
cdr3_nt: TGTGCCAGCAGCTTAGTTCCGGGAAATCAGCCCCAGCATTTT

clone_size: .
d_call: TRBD2
j_call: TRBJ2-3
v_call: TRBV15
cdr3_aa: CATSSGLAGVRDTQYF
cdr3_nt: TGTGCCACCAGCAGCGGACTAGCGGGAGTTCGAGATACGCAGTATTTT

clone_size: many
d_call: .
j_call: TRBJ2-2
v_call: TRBV20-1
cdr3_aa: CSAPPSSLQNTGELFF
cdr3_nt: TGCAGTGCCCCCCCCTCCAGTCTCCAGAACACCGGGGAGCTGTTTTTT

clone_size: many
d_call: .
j_call: TRBJ2-5
v_call: TRBV12-3/TRBV12-4
cdr3_aa: CASRRGKETQYF
cdr3_nt: TGTGCCAGCCGGAGAGGGAAAGAGACCCAGTACTTC

clone_size: few
d_call: .
j_call: TRBJ2-7
v_call: TRBV3-1
cdr3_aa: CASSQVRGLYEQYF
cdr3_nt: TGTGCCAGCAGCCAAGTACGGGGGCTGTACGAGCAGTACTTC

clone_size: .
d_call: TRBD1
j_call: TRBJ2-2
v_call: TRBV5-1
cdr3_aa: CASMATGSPGELFF
cdr3_nt: TGCGCCAGCATGGCGACAGGGTCTCCCGGGGAGCTGTTTTTT

clone_size: few
d_call: TRBD2
j_call: TRBJ2-7
v_call: TRBV18
cdr3_aa: CASSPPPGLAGAVSYEQYF
cdr3_nt: TGTGCCAGCTCCCCCCCGCCGGGACTAGCGGGAGCGGTGTCCTACGAGCAGTACTTC

clone_size: many
d_call: .
j_call: TRBJ1-5
v_call: TRBV7-2
cdr3_aa: CASSLVNQPQHF
cdr3_nt: TGTGCCAGCAGCTTAGTCAATCAGCCCCAGCATTTT